These 5 T cell receptor beta chains were sequenced from one sample in a study of blood T cell repertoires in COVID-19. The protocol was immunoSEQ multiplex PCR, while the TCRdb copy is restricted to in-frame clones and leaves out a portion. The sample holds approximately 88,000 clones; over 65% are singletons and the top ten take roughly 53%. The sequencing sample was made of peripheral blood. The receptors originated from a human donor in a cohort sampled during active COVID-19.

The chain is built from TRBV4-3 and TRBJ2-1; D possibly corresponds to TRBD1 (6 bases). The germline gives CDR1 LGHNA, CDR2 YSLEER. V shed 1 base and J shed 2 bases, with 9 bases lying between them. This CDR3 is 15 amino acids long. The DNA of the CDR3 is TGCGCCAGCAGCCAAGGCCAGGGGCCCTACAATGAGCAGTTCTTC. The encoded protein is CASSQGQGPYNEQFF.

The V call is TRBV7-8, the J call TRBJ1-4; possible D gene TRBD1, 5 bases. The CDR3 contains 14 residues. Trimming shortened V by 5 bases and J by 4 bases, and 11 bases separated the two germline ends. Germline CDR1 is SGHVS and CDR2 is FQNEAQ. The chain's CDR3 is CASSDSAGNEKLFF. CDR3 coding DNA: TGTGCCAGCAGCGACAGTGCTGGTAATGAAAAACTGTTTTTT.

The rearrangement links TRBV7-2 to TRBJ1-2; D unclear. Germline assignment: CDR1 SGHTA and CDR2 FQGNSA. The CDR3 spans 15 residues. With 5 bases removed from V and 3 bases from J, the gap between germline ends came to 16 bases. The CDR3 region is CASSLTAVLDYGYTF. DNA of the CDR3: TGTGCCAGCAGCCTCACAGCGGTCCTGGACTATGGCTACACCTTC.

This clone was counted once. The chain has TRBV28 and TRBJ1-5, with 8 positions matching TRBD1. From germline, CDR1 is MDHEN and CDR2 SYDVKM. CDR3 size: 17 residues. Trimming took 5 bases from V and 2 from J; bases not matched to a gene: 11. The DNA for the CDR3 is TGTGCCAGCAGTCACCCGCGACAGGGGAAGGGCAATCAGCCCCAGCATTTT. It codes for CASSHPRQGKGNQPQHF.

The V gene is TRBV4-1, the J gene TRBJ2-1; 9 bases map to TRBD2. The V and J ends lost 1 base and 9 bases, in that order; junction bases with no gene match: 10. Germline lookup yields CDR1 MGHRA and CDR2 YSYEKL. The CDR3 totals 16 residues. The CDR3 bases are TGCGCCAGCAGCCAAGTGGGGCGGGAGGGCCATTCTGAGCAGTTCTTC. Its translation: CASSQVGREGHSEQFF.